This section outlines one T cell receptor beta chain sequence together with its context. What it binds is not known. Trimming cost V 3 bases and J 7 bases; bases outside gene matches: 8. CDR3 length: 14 residues. Germline V CDR1 and CDR2: GTSNPN, SVGIG (reference sequence). The data were taken from a study of CD8 T cells in Susac syndrome. After extraction with the RNeasy kit, about 0.5 to 1 ug of the RNA was reverse transcribed using random hexamers. An immunoSEQ multiplex PCR amplified TCR beta CDR3 over 54 Vbeta and 13 Jbeta. TCRdb reprocessed the immunoSEQ multiplex PCR reads via MiXCR and lists one record per CDR3 protein. The sample contains about 200,000 distinct CDR3 sequences, more than 90% of which appear only once. Overall study findings and caveats: Regarding the TCR sequencing and HLA analysis, the study admitted that a relatively small number of individuals were involved.

CD8+ and CD4+ T cells from blood underwent TCR beta sequencing, which was carried out in a high-throughput format. Bulk CD8+ and CD4+ cells came from magnetic negative isolation; CD8+ TEMRA by FACS. Sequences were obtained from CD4+ T cells from PBMCs. This receptor was taken from a human donor with multiple sclerosis. The chain employs TRBV30 and TRBJ1-4; 7 nucleotides align to TRBD1. In nucleotides, the CDR3 is TGTGCCTGGAGGACGGACAGGCTCAGTGAAAAACTGTTTTTT. Its translation: CAWRTDRLSEKLFF.